These 27 T cell receptor beta chains were all obtained from the same sample, sequenced in a study of blood T cell repertoires in COVID-19. This table comes from immunoSEQ multiplex PCR, and its TCRdb copy is limited to in-frame clones, with some not included. The sample records about 120,000 clones, around 87% being singletons. Sequenced input: peripheral blood. The receptor source for this set is a woman aged 70 to 79 with acute or convalescent COVID-19.

This clone has at least ten counts. V usage is TRBV28 and J usage is TRBJ2-7; TRBD2 matches at 8 bases. The trim removed 3 bases at V and 2 bases at J, leaving 6 bases unmatched. This CDR3 is built from 15 residues. Germline V gene data show CDR1 as MDHEN and CDR2 as SYDVKM. The CDR3: CASSLAGGLTYEQYF. In DNA, the CDR3 is TGTGCCAGCAGTTTGGCGGGGGGTTTAACCTACGAGCAGTACTTC.

The V gene is TRBV30, the J gene TRBJ1-4; no clear D. Germline V lookup: CDR1 GTSNPN, CDR2 SVGIG (reference sequence). Trimming removed 7 bases at V and 4 bases at J, with 13 bases between. The CDR3 contains 13 residues. CDR3 bases: TGTGCCTACACGGAGAGTAGTAATGAAAAACTGTTTTTT. It encodes CAYTESSNEKLFF.

V usage is TRBV9 and J usage is TRBJ2-1, with 9 bases aligning to TRBD2. V gave up 0 bases and J gave up 3 bases; unmatched junction bases: 1. The germline V gene has CDR1 SGDLS and CDR2 YYNGEE. The CDR3 covers 15 residues. For the CDR3, the DNA is TGTGCCAGCAGCGTAGGTAGCGGGGGCTACAATGAGCAGTTCTTC. Protein sequence: CASSVGSGGYNEQFF.

This chain joins TRBV7-8 and TRBJ1-1, with D possibly being TRBD1 (5 bases). Germline V gives CDR1 SGHVS, CDR2 FQNEAQ. The CDR3 extends over 14 amino acids. V shed 1 base and J shed 1 base, with 7 bases lying between them. The CDR3 protein is CASSLVGGNTEAFF. The DNA of the CDR3 is TGTGCCAGCAGCTTAGTCGGGGGGAACACTGAAGCTTTCTTT.

This chain connects TRBV10-2 to TRBJ1-5, with 7 nucleotides matching TRBD1. This CDR3 comprises 16 residues. After removal of 2 bases from V and 0 bases from J, the junction contained 4 bases not matched to a gene. Looked up from germline, CDR1 is WSHSY and CDR2 is SAAADI. The CDR3 region is CASSEGGTASNQPQHF. The CDR3 DNA reads as TGCGCCAGCAGTGAGGGAGGGACAGCTAGCAATCAGCCCCAGCATTTT.

The chain combines TRBV19 with TRBJ2-5; TRBD1 might be the D (5 bases). Germline V CDR1 and CDR2: LNHDA, SQIVND (reference sequence). There are 15 residues in the CDR3. Trimming took 6 bases from V and 4 from J, leaving 18 bases between them. The chain's CDR3 is CASRMGQTARETQYF. Here the CDR3 DNA reads TGTGCCAGTAGAATGGGCCAGACAGCCAGAGAGACCCAGTACTTC. The full variable domain, in which reference TRBV19 and TRBJ2-5 provide the parts outside the CDR3, is DGGITQSPKYLFRKEGQNVTLSCEQNLNHDAMYWYRQDPGQGLRLIYYSQIVNDFQKGDIAEGYSVSREKKESFPLTVTSAQKNPTAFYLCASRMGQTARETQYFGPGTRLLVL.

As for this clone: At the DNA level, this CDR3 is encoded by other sequences in the same sample as well. The V call is TRBV5-1, the J call TRBJ1-2; the D gene is possibly TRBD1 (5 bases). The CDR3 contains 14 residues. The germline gives CDR1 SGHRS, CDR2 YFSETQ. V lost 2 bases and J 4 bases, leaving 12 bases between the germline ends. CDR3 sequence: CASSLGRGPYGYTF. DNA for the CDR3: TGCGCCAGCAGCTTAGGGAGGGGACCCTATGGCTACACCTTC.

This chain joins TRBV10-3 and TRBJ1-6; D is unresolved. The CDR3 is 12 residues long. With 7 bases removed from V and 8 bases from J, the gap between germline ends came to 9 bases. Germline CDR1 and CDR2: ENHRY and SYGVKD. The CDR3 reads CAITEGDSPLHF. Written as DNA, the CDR3 is TGTGCCATCACGGAGGGAGATTCACCCCTCCACTTT.

The chain uses TRBV5-4 and TRBJ2-7; D possibly corresponds to TRBD1 (6 bases). This CDR3 region has 14 residues. Trimming removed 2 bases from V and 2 bases from J, with 11 bases in between. In germline, CDR1 is SGHNT, CDR2 YYREEE (reference sequence). CDR3 residues: CASSLQGITYEQYF. CDR3 coding DNA: TGTGCCAGCAGCTTACAGGGTATAACCTACGAGCAGTACTTC.

The chain joins TRBV6-5 to TRBJ1-3; TRBD1 is a possible D gene (5 bases). Between the trimmed V and J ends, which lost 2 bases and 4 bases, there was a span of 9 bases. From germline, CDR1 is MNHEY and CDR2 SVGAGI. The CDR3 contains 14 residues. The CDR3 loop reads CASSYQGFGNTIYF. CDR3 nucleotide sequence: TGTGCCAGCAGTTACCAGGGATTCGGAAACACCATATATTTT.

This clone turned up a few times. The chain uses TRBV28 and TRBJ1-1; TRBD1 matches at 7 bases. Germline loops: CDR1 MDHEN, CDR2 SYDVKM. Trimming removed 5 bases from V and 4 bases from J; junction bases left unmatched: 10. The CDR3 spans 15 residues. Here the CDR3 DNA reads TGTGCCAGCAGTGACGACAGGGTCATAGGCACTGAAGCTTTCTTT. Amino acids: CASSDDRVIGTEAFF.

This chain links TRBV5-8 with TRBJ2-5; perhaps TRBD1 as D (6 bases). CDR3 length equals 14 residues. Germline-derived CDR1 and CDR2 are SGHTS and YDEGEE. V was pared by 1 base and J by 5 bases, with 12 bases between. The CDR3 is CASSLSTQGETQYF. The CDR3 region has the DNA TGTGCCAGCAGCTTGTCGACCCAGGGGGAGACCCAGTACTTC.

The genes are TRBV28 and TRBJ1-2; weak D call: TRBD1 (6 bases). Germline V lookup: CDR1 MDHEN, CDR2 SYDVKM. Trimming removed 5 bases at V and 2 bases at J, with 12 bases between. This CDR3 region has 14 residues. Written as DNA, the CDR3 is TGTGCCAGCAGTGTCCGGGACAACAACTATGGCTACACCTTC. Translation: CASSVRDNNYGYTF.

The rearrangement links TRBV19 to TRBJ1-4; D ambiguous. The CDR3 spans 14 residues. V was pared by 2 bases and J by 5 bases, with 9 bases between. From germline, CDR1 is LNHDA and CDR2 SQIVND (reference sequence). DNA of the CDR3: TGTGCCAGTAGTATAACGGGTGGAAATGAAAAACTGTTTTTT. Translating it yields CASSITGGNEKLFF. Full variable domain (rest looked up from reference TRBV19 and TRBJ1-4): DGGITQSPKYLFRKEGQNVTLSCEQNLNHDAMYWYRQDPGQGLRLIYYSQIVNDFQKGDIAEGYSVSREKKESFPLTVTSAQKNPTAFYLCASSITGGNEKLFFGSGTQLSVL.

The chain has TRBV27 and TRBJ2-1; no clear D. CDR1 is MNHEY and CDR2 is SMNVEV in the germline V gene (reference sequence). This CDR3 spans 9 amino acids. The CDR3 region is CDISYEQFF. Here the CDR3 DNA reads TGTGACATTAGCTATGAGCAGTTCTTC.

The chain uses TRBV12-3 or TRBV12-4 and TRBJ1-5, with D possibly being TRBD1 (5 bases). The CDR3 contains 12 residues. V shed 4 bases and J shed 9 bases, with 10 bases lying between them. CDR3 DNA sequence: TGTGCCAGCAGTTCCCAGGGAATGCCCCAGCATTTT. Its protein is CASSSQGMPQHF.

The chain uses TRBV6-5 and TRBJ2-7, with 12 bases identical to TRBD2. Trimming removed 6 bases from V and 1 base from J; junction bases left unmatched: 1. This CDR3 has 14 residues. CDR1 and CDR2 from the germline V gene are MNHEY and SVGAGI. The DNA for the CDR3 is TGTGCCAGCAGAACTAGCGGGGGGTCCTACGAGCAGTACTTC. Amino acid sequence: CASRTSGGSYEQYF.

This chain uses TRBV5-1 with TRBJ2-3; 9 bases match TRBD1. The J segment lost 3 bases and the V segment lost 4 bases, leaving 9 bases of the junction unmatched. This CDR3 region has 16 residues. Germline V gene lookup returns CDR1 SGHRS and CDR2 YFSETQ. The CDR3 protein is CASSGGDRAMTDTQYF. Written as DNA, the CDR3 is TGCGCCAGCAGCGGAGGGGACAGGGCGATGACAGATACGCAGTATTTT. Supplemented by reference TRBV5-1 and TRBJ2-3, the full variable domain reads KAGVTQTPRYLIKTRGQQVTLSCSPISGHRSVSWYQQTPGQGLQFLFEYFSETQRNKGNFPGRFSGRQFSNSRSEMNVSTLELGDSALYLCASSGGDRAMTDTQYFGPGTRLTVL.

The chain has TRBV7-9 and TRBJ2-1, with 9 bases aligning to TRBD1. J was trimmed by 9 bases and V by 7 bases; bases with no gene match: 10. Germline CDR1 and CDR2: SEHNR and FQNEAQ (reference sequence). The CDR3 totals 14 residues. The CDR3 nucleotides are TGTGCCAGCACCCCGGGACAGGGTACCGGTGAGCAGTTCTTC. Its translation is CASTPGQGTGEQFF.

The chain recombines TRBV11-2 with TRBJ1-2; 7 bases are a match to TRBD1. Germline V gives CDR1 SGHAT, CDR2 FQNNGV. The V segment lost 1 base and the J segment 7 bases; nucleotides outside the gene matches: 9. CDR3 length equals 15 residues. The CDR3 here is CASSLGAGGGFGYTF. Here the CDR3 DNA reads TGTGCCAGCAGCTTAGGGGCAGGGGGAGGTTTTGGCTACACCTTC.

The rearrangement joins TRBV12-3 or TRBV12-4 to TRBJ1-3; the match to TRBD1 covers 7 bases. The CDR3 loop spans 13 amino acids. V shed 6 bases, J shed 4 bases, and the junction held 3 bases outside the gene matches. This chain's CDR3 is CASRTGHGNTIYF. CDR3 DNA sequence: TGTGCCAGCAGGACAGGGCACGGAAACACCATATATTTT.

V gene TRBV5-1 combines with J gene TRBJ2-7; the match to TRBD1 covers 9 bases. Trimming at V came to 2 bases and at J to 7 bases, leaving 7 bases not matched to a gene. CDR3 size: 14 residues. Germline-derived CDR1 and CDR2 are SGHRS and YFSETQ. CDR3 coding DNA: TGCGCCAGCAGCTTACAGGGGGCCGGAGAAGAGCAGTACTTC. Translated: CASSLQGAGEEQYF.

The chain's CDR3 is CSVEDRPGGGYTF. CDR3 nucleotides: TGCAGCGTCGAGGACAGGCCCGGGGGTGGCTACACCTTC. The chain has TRBV29-1 and TRBJ1-2; TRBD1 matches 7 bases. Germline CDR1 reads SQVTM; CDR2 reads ANQGSEA. CDR3 size: 13 residues. The junction had 11 bases not matched to a gene; V was cut back by 6 bases and J by 7 bases.

The chain combines TRBV3-1 (or the pseudogene TRBV3-2) with TRBJ2-5; D is uncertain. Germline CDR1 reads LGHDT; CDR2 reads YNNKEL (reference sequence). This CDR3 has 14 residues. V was clipped by 0 bases and J by 3 bases, with 8 bases between them. The CDR3 coding sequence is TGTGCCAGCAGCCAAGATCCACATGAAGAGACCCAGTACTTC. Encoded protein: CASSQDPHEETQYF.

This chain links TRBV29-1 with TRBJ1-1, with 9 bases aligning to TRBD1. This CDR3 has 14 amino acids. The germline V gene has CDR1 SQVTM and CDR2 ANQGSEA. J was trimmed by 2 bases and V by 3 bases; bases with no gene match: 4. The CDR3 coding sequence is TGCAGCGTTGACCGACAGGGGGGAAACACTGAAGCTTTCTTT. Translation: CSVDRQGGNTEAFF.

The chain has TRBV6-5 and TRBJ1-2; D unresolved. V was clipped by 4 bases and J by 5 bases, with 17 bases between them. CDR1 MNHEY and CDR2 SVGAGI come from the germline V gene. CDR3 length equals 15 residues. The chain's CDR3 is CASSSAGYPWYGYTF. In DNA, the CDR3 is TGTGCCAGCAGTTCCGCGGGGTATCCTTGGTATGGCTACACCTTC.

The chain employs TRBV19 and TRBJ1-5; D uncertain. Per germline, CDR1 LNHDA and CDR2 SQIVND (reference sequence). The V gene lost 7 bases and the J gene lost 5 bases, with 15 bases spanning the gap. CDR3 size: 14 residues. This chain's CDR3 is CASTGQDFYQPQHF. CDR3 DNA sequence: TGTGCCAGTACCGGGCAGGACTTTTATCAGCCCCAGCATTTT.